This T cell receptor beta chain was sequenced in a study of T cell repertoires in cytomegalovirus infection. Whole-study context: HLA-C-restricted CMV epitopes, recently identified, and well-studied HLA-B-restricted ones were used by the study. Public TCR beta signatures indicated both CMV infection and matching HLA type. Study-wide results and caveats: CMV carriers having the relevant HLA were flagged by cumulative public TCR beta family frequency. Clonotype analysis showed dominance of the ex vivo response by HLA-C-restricted CMV-specific TCR beta clonotypes.

About this clonotype itself: The antigen is undetermined.

The CDR3 extends over 13 amino acids. With 6 bases removed from V and 7 bases from J, the gap between germline ends came to 15 bases. From the reads, TCRdb called clonotypes with MiXCR, one entry per CDR3 protein. In the table there are approximately 310,000 distinct CDR3 sequences, around 25% of which are singletons. This TCR was sampled from a human donor in good health (CMV status not recorded). Some clones in this sample may be carry-over from other donors' samples. The specimen comprised cultured PBMCs, sampled from culture after CMV antigen stimulation. The chain links TRBV12-3 or TRBV12-4 to TRBJ1-2; D gene unclear. In nucleotides, the CDR3 is TGTGCCAGCAGCCGGAGGCCCCGGTCTGGCTACACCTTC. Its protein product is CASSRRPRSGYTF.